The rows below give T cell receptor beta chains drawn from one sample of a study of OX40 agonist ivuxolimab in advanced cancers. Produced via immunoSEQ multiplex PCR; TCRdb's table is partial and in-frame only. The top ten clones hold 1% to 1.3% of a sample with some 90,000 clones, 90% to 95% of them seen once. The starting material was CD4+ or CD8+ T cells sorted from blood, obtained in a trial of the OX40 agonist ivuxolimab. The receptors shown here come from an adult with an advanced solid tumor such as melanoma, head and neck, liver or kidney cancer. Each CDR3 is given with its conserved first and last residue. Clone size, where shown, is once, few, many, or a class for clones that have expanded.

CASSRGQGTGELFF,14,TRBJ2-2,TRBV19,-
CASSIRETQYF,11,TRBJ2-5,TRBV19,once
CASSGNKDTEAFF,13,TRBJ1-1,TRBV9,-
CASSPGQLANYGYTF,15,TRBJ1-2,TRBV4-1,few
CASSLVPGIEKLFF,14,TRBJ1-4,TRBV5-5,-
CAIKREGYEQYF,12,TRBJ2-7,TRBV10-3,-
CASSPGSDYGYTF,13,TRBJ1-2,TRBV6-5,-
CADSRGGTDTQYF,13,TRBJ2-3,TRBV30,-
CASSSPQGLNYGYTF,15,TRBJ1-2,TRBV19,-
CAGVSYTF,8,TRBJ1-2,TRBV25-1,-
CAWNSQANTEAFF,13,TRBJ1-1,TRBV30,few
CASCQNNQPQHF,12,TRBJ1-5,TRBV2,-
CASSSSGTVVYEQFF,15,TRBJ2-1,TRBV27,-
CASSLLHGGTYEQYF,15,TRBJ2-7,TRBV7-3,-
CASSPPVTGMNTEAFF,16,TRBJ1-1,TRBV18,-
CASSPTAGSREQFF,14,TRBJ2-1,TRBV11-3,-
CASSFTQDSSGYF,13,TRBJ2-5,TRBV7-2,-
CASTLGGSAFF,11,TRBJ1-1,TRBV18,-
CAWSVRLAGGQGEQFF,16,TRBJ2-1,TRBV30,-
CASSNSGYEQYF,12,TRBJ2-7,TRBV7-8,-
CASSPLLTPGRKNEKLFF,18,TRBJ1-4,TRBV19,-
CASSFGLAETGELFF,15,TRBJ2-2,TRBV7-2,-